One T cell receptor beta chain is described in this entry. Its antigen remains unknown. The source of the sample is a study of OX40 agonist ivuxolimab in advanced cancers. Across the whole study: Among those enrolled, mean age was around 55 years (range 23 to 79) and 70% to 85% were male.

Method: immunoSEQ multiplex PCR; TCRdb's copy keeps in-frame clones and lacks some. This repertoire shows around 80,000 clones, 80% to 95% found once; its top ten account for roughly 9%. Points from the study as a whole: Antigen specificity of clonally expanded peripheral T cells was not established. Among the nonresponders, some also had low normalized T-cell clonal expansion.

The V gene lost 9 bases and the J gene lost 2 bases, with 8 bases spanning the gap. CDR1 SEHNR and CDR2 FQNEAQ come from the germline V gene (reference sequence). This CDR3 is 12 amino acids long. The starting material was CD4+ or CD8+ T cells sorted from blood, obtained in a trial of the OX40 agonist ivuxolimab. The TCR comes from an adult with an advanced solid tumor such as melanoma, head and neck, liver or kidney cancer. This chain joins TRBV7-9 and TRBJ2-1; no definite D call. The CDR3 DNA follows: TGTGCCAGTCGTCCAGCCTACAATGAGCAGTTCTTC. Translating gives CASRPAYNEQFF.